These T cell receptor beta chains were read from a single sample in a study of CD8 T cells in Susac syndrome. TCRdb independently ran MiXCR on the immunoSEQ multiplex PCR reads; one entry per CDR3 protein. The data contain around 26,000 distinct CDR3 sequences, about 93% of them singletons. The sample comprised CD8+ T cells from PBMCs. These receptors all come from a human donor in good health. CDR3s include the opening cysteine and the closing phenylalanine or tryptophan. Each record gives: V gene, J gene, D gene, clone size, CDR3 protein, CDR3 DNA. D genes are given only for firm matches. Only some rows state a clone size, as once, few, many or a class for expanded clones.

V: TRBV5-1; J: TRBJ1-1; D: -; size: -; CDR3: CASIDTLTTEAFF; DNA: TGCGCCAGCATCGATACCCTGACCACTGAAGCTTTCTTT
V: TRBV20-1; J: TRBJ2-3; D: TRBD2; size: -; CDR3: CSARGRTSGDLLADTQYF; DNA: TGCAGTGCTAGAGGGCGTACTAGCGGGGATCTACTGGCAGATACGCAGTATTTT
V: TRBV20-1; J: TRBJ2-5; D: -; size: -; CDR3: CSARDSRKETQYF; DNA: TGCAGTGCTAGAGATAGCCGGAAAGAGACCCAGTACTTC
V: TRBV7-2; J: TRBJ1-1; D: -; size: once; CDR3: CASSSQGPAFF; DNA: TGTGCCAGCAGCTCCCAGGGGCCGGCTTTCTTT
V: TRBV20-1; J: TRBJ1-4; D: -; size: -; CDR3: CSARVGGNEKLFF; DNA: TGCAGTGCTAGAGTAGGGGGGAATGAAAAACTGTTTTTT
V: TRBV7-9; J: TRBJ1-1; D: TRBD1; size: -; CDR3: CASSWGQENTEAFF; DNA: TGTGCCAGCAGCTGGGGACAGGAGAACACTGAAGCTTTCTTT
V: TRBV6-6; J: TRBJ1-5; D: -; size: -; CDR3: CASSYGGGTQPQHF; DNA: TGTGCCAGCAGTTACGGGGGCGGCACTCAGCCCCAGCATTTT
V: TRBV7-9; J: TRBJ1-2; D: -; size: -; CDR3: CANDKTYRYTF; DNA: TGTGCCAACGATAAGACCTATCGCTACACCTTC
V: TRBV15; J: TRBJ2-7; D: TRBD2; size: -; CDR3: CATSRDPAGDSYEQYF; DNA: TGTGCCACCAGCAGAGATCCAGCGGGGGACTCCTACGAGCAGTACTTC
V: TRBV29-1; J: TRBJ2-1; D: -; size: -; CDR3: CSVGPTVSYNEQFF; DNA: TGCAGCGTCGGACCGACGGTATCCTACAATGAGCAGTTCTTC
V: TRBV7-6; J: TRBJ1-2; D: TRBD1; size: -; CDR3: CASSSRQGRGGYTF; DNA: TGTGCCAGCAGCTCGAGACAGGGCAGGGGTGGCTACACCTTC
V: TRBV3-1; J: TRBJ1-1; D: TRBD1; size: -; CDR3: CASSPGQPGKTEAFF; DNA: TGTGCCAGCAGCCCGGGACAGCCAGGAAAGACTGAAGCTTTCTTT
V: TRBV14; J: TRBJ1-6; D: TRBD1; size: -; CDR3: CASSPPGGWNSPLHF; DNA: TGTGCCAGCAGCCCCCCAGGGGGCTGGAATTCACCCCTCCACTTT
V: TRBV20-1; J: TRBJ2-1; D: TRBD2; size: -; CDR3: CSARTSGSSYNEQFF; DNA: TGCAGTGCTAGGACTAGCGGGTCCTCCTACAATGAGCAGTTCTTC
V: TRBV12-3/TRBV12-4; J: TRBJ2-3; D: -; size: -; CDR3: CASSLKAFYTDTQYF; DNA: TGTGCCAGCAGTTTAAAAGCGTTCTACACAGATACGCAGTATTTT
V: TRBV3-1; J: TRBJ2-1; D: TRBD2; size: -; CDR3: CASSQPNGPGLPFYNEQFF; DNA: TGTGCCAGCAGCCAACCTAATGGGCCGGGACTACCTTTTTACAATGAGCAGTTCTTC
V: TRBV6-6; J: TRBJ2-2; D: -; size: -; CDR3: CASSYSRQVVDGELFF; DNA: TGTGCCAGCAGTTACTCGCGACAGGTCGTCGACGGGGAGCTGTTTTTT
V: TRBV5-1; J: TRBJ2-1; D: -; size: -; CDR3: CASSSLGRVVGEQFF; DNA: TGCGCCAGCAGCTCGTTAGGCCGAGTTGTGGGTGAGCAGTTCTTC
V: TRBV11-1; J: TRBJ2-1; D: TRBD1; size: -; CDR3: CASSLAGTGGRLAGSSYNEQFF; DNA: TGTGCCAGCAGCTTAGCCGGGACAGGGGGCCGGTTAGCGGGTTCCTCCTACAATGAGCAGTTCTTC
V: TRBV19; J: TRBJ1-5; D: -; size: -; CDR3: CASSVAYSNQPQHF; DNA: TGTGCCAGTAGTGTCGCATATAGCAATCAGCCCCAGCATTTT
V: TRBV12-3/TRBV12-4; J: TRBJ2-1; D: -; size: -; CDR3: CASSLQGYNEQFF; DNA: TGTGCCAGCAGCCTCCAGGGGTACAATGAGCAGTTCTTC
V: TRBV27; J: TRBJ2-1; D: TRBD2; size: -; CDR3: CASSPSRTSGDFEQFF; DNA: TGTGCCAGCAGTCCCTCCAGGACTAGCGGGGATTTTGAGCAGTTCTTC
V: TRBV12-5; J: TRBJ2-1; D: -; size: -; CDR3: CASGLLGYNEQFF; DNA: TGTGCTAGTGGTTTGCTTGGATACAATGAGCAGTTCTTC
V: TRBV3-1; J: TRBJ2-1; D: -; size: -; CDR3: CASSLEASSYNEQFF; DNA: TGTGCCAGCAGCCTGGAGGCTAGCTCCTACAATGAGCAGTTCTTC
V: TRBV12-3/TRBV12-4; J: TRBJ2-1; D: -; size: -; CDR3: CASINNEQFF; DNA: TGTGCCAGCATAAACAATGAGCAGTTCTTC
V: TRBV4-1; J: TRBJ1-1; D: TRBD1; size: -; CDR3: CASSHTGTGGTEAFF; DNA: TGCGCCAGCAGCCATACCGGGACAGGGGGCACTGAAGCTTTCTTT
V: TRBV2; J: TRBJ2-3; D: -; size: -; CDR3: CASSEKVGVWQYF; DNA: TGTGCCAGCAGTGAAAAAGTGGGGGTTTGGCAGTATTTT
V: TRBV12-3/TRBV12-4; J: TRBJ1-2; D: -; size: -; CDR3: CASRPTGLGYGYTF; DNA: TGTGCCAGCAGACCAACAGGGCTGGGCTATGGCTACACCTTC
V: TRBV19; J: TRBJ2-5; D: -; size: -; CDR3: CASSMNGEETQYF; DNA: TGTGCCAGTAGTATGAATGGGGAAGAGACCCAGTACTTC
V: TRBV5-6; J: TRBJ2-7; D: -; size: -; CDR3: CASSFIMATYEQYF; DNA: TGTGCCAGCAGCTTCATTATGGCAACCTACGAGCAGTACTTC
V: TRBV7-2; J: TRBJ1-1; D: -; size: -; CDR3: CASSLEMWRGRDTEAFF; DNA: TGTGCCAGCAGCTTAGAAATGTGGAGGGGAAGAGACACTGAAGCTTTCTTT
V: TRBV29-1; J: TRBJ2-5; D: -; size: -; CDR3: CSVPLTDQETQYF; DNA: TGCAGCGTTCCCCTGACAGACCAAGAGACCCAGTACTTC
V: TRBV20-1; J: TRBJ2-1; D: TRBD2; size: -; CDR3: CSARDVSGAYNEQFF; DNA: TGCAGTGCTAGAGATGTTAGCGGGGCGTACAATGAGCAGTTCTTC
V: TRBV5-6; J: TRBJ1-5; D: -; size: -; CDR3: CASTLGRLNQPQHF; DNA: TGTGCCAGCACCCTCGGCAGGTTAAATCAGCCCCAGCATTTT
V: TRBV19; J: TRBJ1-5; D: -; size: once; CDR3: CASSPRQATSNQPQHF; DNA: TGTGCCAGTAGTCCTAGACAGGCCACGAGCAATCAGCCCCAGCATTTT
V: TRBV20-1; J: TRBJ1-5; D: -; size: -; CDR3: CSVADRNSNQPQHF; DNA: TGCAGTGTCGCGGACAGAAATAGCAATCAGCCCCAGCATTTT
V: TRBV4-3; J: TRBJ1-5; D: -; size: -; CDR3: CASSQDSTRANQPQHF; DNA: TGCGCCAGCAGCCAAGATAGTACCAGGGCGAATCAGCCCCAGCATTTT
V: TRBV7-9; J: TRBJ2-1; D: TRBD1; size: -; CDR3: CASSGSEVWTGTYNEQFF; DNA: TGTGCCAGCAGCGGAAGCGAGGTCTGGACAGGGACCTACAATGAGCAGTTCTTC
V: TRBV4-3; J: TRBJ2-4; D: -; size: -; CDR3: CASSQDYGSLAKNIQYF; DNA: TGCGCCAGCAGCCAAGATTACGGTAGCCTAGCCAAAAACATTCAGTACTTC
V: TRBV27; J: TRBJ1-2; D: -; size: once; CDR3: CASSVQGPYGYTF; DNA: TGTGCCAGCAGTGTCCAGGGACCCTATGGCTACACCTTC
V: TRBV13; J: TRBJ1-3; D: -; size: -; CDR3: CASSLAGASAGNTIYF; DNA: TGTGCCAGCAGCTTAGCTGGAGCCAGCGCTGGAAACACCATATATTTT
V: TRBV12-3/TRBV12-4; J: TRBJ1-1; D: -; size: -; CDR3: CASIEGGGNTEAFF; DNA: TGTGCCAGCATTGAAGGGGGAGGGAACACTGAAGCTTTCTTT
V: TRBV29-1; J: TRBJ2-7; D: TRBD1; size: -; CDR3: CSVGPGQGQRVYEQYF; DNA: TGCAGCGTTGGCCCGGGACAGGGCCAACGGGTTTACGAGCAGTACTTC
V: TRBV9; J: TRBJ2-3; D: -; size: -; CDR3: CASSVGDTQYF; DNA: TGTGCCAGCAGCGTAGGAGATACGCAGTATTTT
V: TRBV7-9; J: TRBJ2-2; D: -; size: -; CDR3: CASSHPARGVTGELFF; DNA: TGTGCCAGCAGCCACCCGGCCAGGGGGGTCACCGGGGAGCTGTTTTTT
V: TRBV7-9; J: TRBJ2-3; D: -; size: -; CDR3: CASSLAGKADTQYF; DNA: TGTGCCAGCAGCTTAGCAGGGAAGGCAGATACGCAGTATTTT
V: TRBV6-1; J: TRBJ2-5; D: TRBD1; size: -; CDR3: CASSEDTGGRETQYF; DNA: TGTGCCAGCAGTGAAGATACAGGGGGCAGGGAGACCCAGTACTTC
V: TRBV4-1; J: TRBJ2-5; D: TRBD1; size: -; CDR3: CASSDGTGGKKTQYF; DNA: TGCGCCAGCAGCGACGGGACAGGGGGCAAAAAGACCCAGTACTTC
V: TRBV18; J: TRBJ1-1; D: -; size: -; CDR3: CASSPPPRTEAFF; DNA: TGTGCCAGCTCACCACCGCCCCGGACTGAAGCTTTCTTT
V: TRBV11-2; J: TRBJ2-7; D: TRBD1; size: few; CDR3: CASSRIQGAKVHEQYF; DNA: TGTGCCAGCAGCCGTATACAGGGGGCTAAGGTCCACGAGCAGTACTTC
V: TRBV20-1; J: TRBJ2-7; D: -; size: once; CDR3: CSAWTESYEQYF; DNA: TGCAGTGCCTGGACAGAGTCCTACGAGCAGTACTTC
V: TRBV29-1; J: TRBJ2-1; D: -; size: -; CDR3: CSVEEQINEQFF; DNA: TGCAGCGTTGAAGAACAGATCAATGAGCAGTTCTTC
V: TRBV13; J: TRBJ1-5; D: -; size: -; CDR3: CASTLLGSNQPQHF; DNA: TGTGCCAGCACGCTTCTAGGTAGCAATCAGCCCCAGCATTTT
V: TRBV4-3; J: TRBJ1-1; D: -; size: once; CDR3: CASSQDRANTEAFF; DNA: TGCGCCAGCAGCCAAGACAGAGCCAACACTGAAGCTTTCTTT
V: TRBV4-3; J: TRBJ2-3; D: -; size: -; CDR3: CASSQEGDTQYF; DNA: TGCGCCAGCAGCCAAGAGGGAGATACGCAGTATTTT